A selection of T cell receptor beta chains follows, all from one sample in a study of cytomegalovirus exposure and HLA in healthy donors. The method was immunoSEQ multiplex PCR; TCRdb's version includes in-frame clones alone and lacks a portion of them. The repertoire holds more than 150,000 clones, with roughly 80% as singletons. The sample taken for sequencing was PBMCs. The receptors were gathered from a middle-aged man in good health and CMV-seropositive. The CDR3 runs from the conserved cysteine through the conserved F or W. Fields, in order: CDR3 length, J gene, V gene, CDR3 protein.

CDR3 length: 12; J gene: TRBJ1-1; V gene: TRBV6-6; CDR3 protein: CASSPDRGWAFF
CDR3 length: 14; J gene: TRBJ1-2; V gene: TRBV28; CDR3 protein: CASSHSLGGYGYTF
CDR3 length: 12; J gene: TRBJ2-7; V gene: TRBV2; CDR3 protein: CASTVSSYEQYF
CDR3 length: 16; J gene: TRBJ2-7; V gene: TRBV7-2; CDR3 protein: CASSFGWTGSSYEQYF
CDR3 length: 15; J gene: TRBJ1-3; V gene: TRBV5-1; CDR3 protein: CASSLEPSSGNTIYF
CDR3 length: 15; J gene: TRBJ1-5; V gene: TRBV7-2; CDR3 protein: CASSPDGHNNQPQHF
CDR3 length: 19; J gene: TRBJ2-7; V gene: TRBV15; CDR3 protein: CATSSDRGQGSWGHYEQYF
CDR3 length: 12; J gene: TRBJ2-7; V gene: TRBV6-5; CDR3 protein: CASSPRGYEQYF
CDR3 length: 17; J gene: TRBJ2-7; V gene: TRBV27; CDR3 protein: CASSGHFLFGGNYEQYF
CDR3 length: 15; J gene: TRBJ2-7; V gene: TRBV9; CDR3 protein: CASSVGGTSGYEQYF
CDR3 length: 14; J gene: TRBJ2-7; V gene: TRBV6-1; CDR3 protein: CASRRRVSLYEQYF
CDR3 length: 14; J gene: TRBJ2-2; V gene: TRBV29-1; CDR3 protein: CSVERNVNTGELFF
CDR3 length: 15; J gene: TRBJ1-5; V gene: TRBV15; CDR3 protein: CATSRDRGEGQPQHF
CDR3 length: 15; J gene: TRBJ1-1; V gene: TRBV18; CDR3 protein: CASSPTDSLNTEAFF
CDR3 length: 13; J gene: TRBJ1-2; V gene: TRBV5-4; CDR3 protein: CASRPPGVYGYTF
CDR3 length: 15; J gene: TRBJ1-2; V gene: TRBV6-5; CDR3 protein: CASSSSTGYNYGYTF
CDR3 length: 15; J gene: TRBJ2-2; V gene: TRBV7-2; CDR3 protein: CASSSGGGKTGELFF
CDR3 length: 12; J gene: TRBJ1-2; V gene: TRBV30; CDR3 protein: CAGLQGDYGYTF
CDR3 length: 16; J gene: TRBJ2-1; V gene: TRBV4-3; CDR3 protein: CASSQQRGGLTNEQFF
CDR3 length: 18; J gene: TRBJ2-5; V gene: TRBV4-1; CDR3 protein: CASSQDRYRAQGQETQYF
CDR3 length: 14; J gene: TRBJ2-7; V gene: TRBV7-2; CDR3 protein: CASSFGGSSYEQYF
CDR3 length: 14; J gene: TRBJ1-5; V gene: TRBV5-8; CDR3 protein: CASSSSRGNQPQHF
CDR3 length: 15; J gene: TRBJ2-7; V gene: TRBV4-3; CDR3 protein: CASSRSQRGGGEQYF
CDR3 length: 13; J gene: TRBJ2-4; V gene: TRBV5-6; CDR3 protein: CASSLEDRDIQYF
CDR3 length: 16; J gene: TRBJ2-3; V gene: TRBV27; CDR3 protein: CASSFTSGGVHATQYF
CDR3 length: 15; J gene: TRBJ2-3; V gene: TRBV28; CDR3 protein: CASRGQGSVPDTQYF
CDR3 length: 13; J gene: TRBJ2-4; V gene: TRBV6-4; CDR3 protein: CASSDSTSGALYF